Sequencing of this T cell receptor (beta chain) was carried out in a study of T cells in Graves' hyperthyroidism and ophthalmopathy (dated by TCRdb to about 2019). Concerning the study at large: Peripheral blood was collected at initial diagnosis, before any treatment. According to the paper, TCR Vbeta CDR3 sequencing was carried out on around 140 peripheral blood samples, which came from over 40 ophthalmopathy, approximately 78 hyperthyroidism and roughly 17 progressor patients. An independent validation cohort of 18 to 20 hyperthyroidism patients and about 15 patients who later progressed to ophthalmopathy tested prospective prediction of ophthalmopathy. For training and testing, the 80 to 100 patients in the discovery cohort were randomly divided in a 7:3 ratio. Thyroid tissue and blood T-cell repertoires from about six Graves' hyperthyroidism patients were also compared in the study. After sampling, hyperthyroidism patients received methimazole starting at 30 mg daily, and ophthalmopathy patients received high-dose intravenous methylprednisolone. A discovery cohort of approximately 97 patients, approximately 45 with Graves' ophthalmopathy and 55 to 65 with stable Graves' hyperthyroidism, was used to find distinguishing TCR V-J signatures. The research as a whole found: In validation, progression to ophthalmopathy was predicted by the model with nearly 71% sensitivity and approximately 78% specificity, a median of around 6.5 months before onset. A 13 V-J signature model separated ophthalmopathy from stable hyperthyroidism, with about 90% sensitivity and just under 84% specificity in cross-validation and 80%/75% in testing. Most expanded thyroid clonotypes (frequency above 0.001) were also found in blood, which suggests that blood repertoires may mirror thyroid immune responses. No statistical method was used to fix the sample size in advance, and group allocation was not hidden from the investigators.

Stable Graves' hyperthyroidism was defined as the absence of progression to ophthalmopathy over 18 months of follow-up. Hyperthyroidism patients were newly diagnosed, with disease duration under 2 months, and aged 18 to 65 years. The study excluded patients with uncontrolled infections, other autoimmune diseases, pregnancy or lactation. Diagnoses relied on clinical symptoms, serum thyroxine and TRAb, thyroid ultrasound and orbital computed tomography. PBMCs were isolated from 8 to 10 ml of fresh peripheral blood by Ficoll-Paque density gradient centrifugation. Trizol reagent was used to extract total RNA, and RNA quality was then checked on an Agilent 2100 Bioanalyzer. TCR beta CDR3 regions were amplified from RNA transcripts. The first round of RT-PCR for the TCR CDR3 was performed with the HTBI primer set and the Qiagen OneStep RT-PCR kit. A second multiplex PCR round built the libraries, followed by size selection and purification. The libraries were sequenced on an Illumina HiSeq2000 using paired-end 100 bp reads. In the source study's methods: SOAPnuke was used to process the raw data, with reads discarded if the reads contained adapters or uncalled bases, had a mean Phred below 15, or lacked an exact constant-primer or identifier match. High-quality paired reads were merged using COPE v1.2.5, and each unique nucleotide sequence was defined as a clonotype. MiTCR v1.1 was used to align clonotypes to the IMGT TRBV, TRBD and TRBJ reference segments. The analysis included only V-J combinations with a frequency above 0.0001, which together covered approximately 99% of the repertoires. The TCS score was defined as F50 (clonal expansion) divided by E x V (chaos), with BLOSUM62-based TCRdist calculated between CDR3 peptides within each V-J. Welch's t-statistics and random forest reduced roughly 540 V-J features to roughly 13, which were used in a naive Bayes classifier (R e1071). The Morisita-Horn index was used to measure how similar the thyroid and blood repertoires were. Starting from the raw public reads, TCRdb applied fastp trimming at Q25, assembled clones with MiXCR and retained in-frame beta chains. Rows are combined by CDR3 protein, so each entry shows the most common genes and DNA. None of the V and J calls come from the authors' own analysis; TCRdb made them. This sample holds around 700,000 distinct CDR3 sequences; just over 35% were observed only once. Around 31% of the sample belongs to the ten largest clones.

A word on this clonotype: What antigen it recognizes has not been identified. One base away there is no much larger clone; base qualities are not given.

CDR1 and CDR2 (ENHRY, SYGVKD) derive from the germline V gene. Taken from cysteine to phenylalanine, the CDR3 has 16 residues. The entry retains the CDR3 DNA only, 48 bases that are in frame from base 1. Sequenced input: blood. In this chain, TRBV10-3 is recombined with TRBJ2-7; 8 bases in the middle match TRBD2. The J call may be faulty, since TRBJ2-1 better matches the DNA end. This receptor was obtained from a woman in her thirties or forties with Graves' hyperthyroidism. The nucleotides read TGTGCCATCAGTGATCTATCAGCGGGAGTTGGGAATGAGCAGTTCTTC. It encodes CAISDLSAGVGNEQFF.